The entry below gives a single TCR beta chain sequence along with its context. Its specificity is not known. The data were taken from a study of blood T cells in healthy people across ages. The study, taken as a whole, reports: No conclusive comparison of naive versus antigen-experienced cells was possible with unsorted PBMCs.

PCR was performed a second time for about 7 to 11 cycles using a sample-barcoded 5' primer and a J-beta primer mix. Using its own MiXCR run on the 5' RACE reads, TCRdb lists one record per CDR3 protein. The sample holds about 760,000 distinct CDR3 sequences, 25% seen once. CDR1 is MNHNS, CDR2 SASEGT, per germline. The CDR3 spans 14 residues. Another study also made use of these data, one on T cells of mothers and their children.

This TCR came from a boy younger than 18 in good health. The sample consisted of blood. V usage is TRBV6-1 and J usage is TRBJ2-5; D unresolved. The J call is uncertain, as TRBJ2-7 better fits the DNA end. The CDR3 nucleotides are TGTGCCTCCGGAGTGGGGTTGGGTTTCTACGAGCAGTACTTC. As protein: CASGVGLGFYEQYF.